The 19 T cell receptor beta chains presented below share a single source sample, sequenced in a study of T cells in Graves' hyperthyroidism and ophthalmopathy. Amplification of TCR beta CDR3 regions was performed using RNA transcripts as template. First-round RT-PCR with HTBI primers amplified the TCR CDR3 region. TCRdb independently ran MiXCR on the multiplex PCR reads; one entry per CDR3 protein. The sample shows 300,000 to 450,000 distinct CDR3 sequences, about 13% of them seen only once. The sequencing sample was made of blood. All receptors come from a woman under 30 with Graves' hyperthyroidism.

At least ten counts were recorded for this clonotype. V usage is TRBV28 and J usage is TRBJ2-3; the D call may be TRBD1 or TRBD2 (5 bases each). There are 12 residues in the CDR3. Germline CDR1 and CDR2: MDHEN and SYDVKM. The V end lost 5 bases, the J end lost 4 bases, and 7 bases lay between the germline ends. Written as DNA, the CDR3 is TGTGCCAGCAGTCGGGACCCAGATACGCAGTATTTT. It yields the protein CASSRDPDTQYF.

This clonotype was detected many times. The chain uses TRBV29-1 and TRBJ2-7; 10 bases are a match to TRBD2. CDR3 length: 12 residues. Germline assignment: CDR1 SQVTM and CDR2 ANQGSEA. Germline trimming cut 5 bases from V and 4 bases from J; bases unmatched to any gene: 2. The CDR3 here is CSVQREGYEQYF. The CDR3 bases are TGCAGCGTTCAGCGGGAGGGATACGAGCAGTACTTC.

At least ten counts were recorded for this clonotype. The chain links TRBV6-2 or TRBV6-3 to TRBJ2-3; no firm D call. The CDR3 sequence is 15 residues long. The V gene's germline CDR1 is MNHEY and CDR2 SVGEGT. Trimming removed 6 bases at V and 2 bases at J, with 15 bases between. CDR3 sequence: CASSKGPPSTDTQYF. The CDR3 DNA is TGTGCCAGCAGCAAGGGTCCGCCCTCCACAGATACGCAGTATTTT.

This clonotype was recorded at least ten times. V gene TRBV30 combines with J gene TRBJ1-1; no clear D gene. Germline V CDR1 and CDR2: GTSNPN, SVGIG (reference sequence). The CDR3 is made up of 13 amino acids. With 1 base removed from V and 5 bases from J, the gap between germline ends came to 11 bases. The CDR3 is CAWSGPRGTEAFF. CDR3 nucleotide sequence: TGTGCCTGGAGTGGCCCGCGAGGGACTGAAGCTTTCTTT.

This clonotype was counted at least ten times. The chain is built from TRBV28 and TRBJ2-7, with TRBD1 identical over 9 bases. Trimming cost V 4 bases and J 3 bases; bases outside gene matches: 7. The CDR3 has 15 amino acids. Germline V CDR1 and CDR2: MDHEN, SYDVKM. The CDR3 sequence: CASSSQGALLYEQYF. CDR3 nucleotides: TGTGCCAGCAGTTCACAGGGGGCCCTACTCTACGAGCAGTACTTC.

In its sample, this clonotype was seen many times. In DNA, the CDR3 is TGTGCCAGCAGTTACTCGATTACGGGACTAGCGCTGTACAATGAGCAGTTCTTC. Encoded protein: CASSYSITGLALYNEQFF. The genes are TRBV6-6 and TRBJ2-1; TRBD2 agrees at 10 bases. Germline assignment: CDR1 MNHNY and CDR2 SVGAGI (reference sequence). V lost 0 bases and J lost 4; bases outside the gene matches: 9. The CDR3 sequence is 18 residues long.

In its sample, this clonotype was seen a few times. This may stem from a read error, because a much larger clone lies one nucleotide away. The chain couples TRBV2 to TRBJ1-2; D might be TRBD1 (5 bases). In germline, CDR1 is SNHLY, CDR2 FYNNEI. Trimming took 5 bases from V and 4 from J, leaving 20 bases between them. The CDR3 length is 16 residues. CDR3 nucleotides: TGTGCCAGCAGTCAACCCGGCCCAGGGAGGAGCTATGGCTACACCTTC. This gives the protein CASSQPGPGRSYGYTF.

This clonotype was seen a few times. The chain couples TRBV6-5 to TRBJ1-3; TRBD1 might be the D (5 bases). CDR1 MNHEY and CDR2 SVGAGI come from the germline V gene. The CDR3 is 14 residues long. V was pared by 2 bases and J by 0 bases, with 5 bases between. In DNA, the CDR3 is TGTGCCAGCAGTTACGGGACCTCTGGAAACACCATATATTTT. This codes for CASSYGTSGNTIYF.

This clonotype was picked up many times. V and J are TRBV6-1 and TRBJ1-1; D not certain. CDR1 is MNHNS, CDR2 SASEGT, per germline. The CDR3 loop spans 12 amino acids. Trimming removed 5 bases from V and 1 base from J, with 5 bases in between. CDR3 sequence reads: CASSRQNTEAFF. CDR3 sequence (DNA): TGTGCCAGCAGTCGTCAGAACACTGAAGCTTTCTTT.

V usage is TRBV15 and J usage is TRBJ1-2, with TRBD1 matching 7 bases. J gave up 6 bases and V 0 bases, and 13 bases lay outside the gene matches. Germline-derived CDR1 and CDR2 are LNHNV and YYDKDF (reference sequence). The CDR3 spans 17 residues. The CDR3 DNA reads TGTGCCACCAGCAGAGATTGGGCCGGGACAGAGGGGGATGGCTACACCTTC. It yields the protein CATSRDWAGTEGDGYTF.

This clonotype has a count of ten or more. V is TRBV3-1 and J is TRBJ1-5; possible D gene TRBD1, 5 bases. The CDR3 consists of 15 residues. V dropped 3 bases and J dropped 0 bases, with 9 bases sitting between them. CDR1 and CDR2 from the germline V gene are LGHDT and YNNKEL (reference sequence). The CDR3 spells CASSQTVNSNQPQHF. DNA for the CDR3: TGTGCCAGCAGCCAGACAGTGAATAGCAATCAGCCCCAGCATTTT.

Ten or more counts support this clonotype. V usage is TRBV11-2 and J usage is TRBJ1-6, with 8 bases lining up with TRBD1. Germline V CDR1 and CDR2: SGHAT, FQNNGV. The CDR3 runs 14 residues. J was trimmed by 10 bases and V by 5 bases; bases with no gene match: 7. The chain's CDR3 is CASSMDRVGSPLHF. The CDR3 DNA reads TGTGCCAGCAGCATGGACAGGGTGGGCTCACCCCTCCACTTT.

This clonotype occurred once. It may be a read error: a sequence one base away is much more abundant. The rearrangement joins TRBV10-3 to TRBJ1-2; D is unresolved. Trimming pared 2 bases from V and 5 bases from J, leaving 15 bases between. The CDR3 is 15 residues long. In germline, CDR1 is ENHRY, CDR2 SYGVKD. CDR3 sequence reads: CAISEPNSMVYGYTF. DNA for the CDR3: TGTGCCATCAGTGAGCCAAACAGTATGGTGTATGGCTACACCTTC.

The gene calls are TRBV9 and TRBJ2-1; 7 bases match TRBD2. The CDR3 length is 15 residues. Trimming cost V 0 bases and J 3 bases; bases outside gene matches: 3. CDR1 and CDR2 from the germline V gene are SGDLS and YYNGEE. The CDR3 nucleotides are TGTGCCAGCAGCGTAGGCGGGGGAAACTACAATGAGCAGTTCTTC. Residues: CASSVGGGNYNEQFF.

This clonotype was detected many times. The chain combines TRBV3-1 with TRBJ1-1; D is unresolved. CDR1 LGHDT and CDR2 YNNKEL come from the germline V gene (reference sequence). Trimming stripped 4 bases from V and 8 bases from J, with 14 bases between. This CDR3 is 13 amino acids long. CDR3 nucleotides: TGTGCCAGCAGCCCTTCGGGGAGGCGCGAAGCTTTCTTT. It encodes CASSPSGRREAFF.

The table lists this clonotype with many counts. The chain carries TRBV3-1 and TRBJ2-5; 10 nucleotides line up with TRBD1. Trimming took 1 base from V and 4 from J; bases not matched to a gene: 3. Germline CDR1 LGHDT, CDR2 YNNKEL (reference sequence). This CDR3 region has 15 residues. As DNA, the CDR3 is TGTGCCAGCAGCCAAGGAGGGGACAGGGGAGAGACCCAGTACTTC. Protein sequence: CASSQGGDRGETQYF.

This clonotype showed up just a few times. The rearrangement links TRBV10-3 to TRBJ1-2; tentative D call: TRBD1 (5 bases). The length of the CDR3 is 14 residues. The ends were cut back, 3 bases at V and 7 bases at J, with 15 bases in the middle. Germline V gene lookup returns CDR1 ENHRY and CDR2 SYGVKD. Here the CDR3 reads CAISENGGEIGYTF. The CDR3 nucleotides are TGTGCCATCAGTGAAAACGGGGGGGAGATTGGCTACACCTTC.

This clonotype appeared a single time. The gene calls are TRBV5-1 and TRBJ2-5; 14 nucleotides agree with TRBD2. Germline trimming cut 4 bases from V and 4 bases from J; bases unmatched to any gene: 9. Germline V CDR1 and CDR2: SGHRS, YFSETQ. The CDR3 loop spans 17 amino acids. CDR3 sequence (DNA): TGCGCCAGCAGCCCGGGGACTAGCGGGGGAGCATTAGAGACCCAGTACTTC. This translates into CASSPGTSGGALETQYF.

Remarks on this clonotype: A read error may explain this, as a much larger clone is one base away. The V and J genes are TRBV6-2 or TRBV6-3 and TRBJ1-1; D unclear. This CDR3 has 11 amino acids. The V gene lost 4 bases and the J gene lost 10 bases, with 10 bases spanning the gap. From germline, CDR1 is MNHEY and CDR2 SVGEGT. CDR3 residues: CASSSVRRAFF. CDR3 bases: TGTGCCAGCAGTTCGGTCCGCAGAGCTTTCTTT.